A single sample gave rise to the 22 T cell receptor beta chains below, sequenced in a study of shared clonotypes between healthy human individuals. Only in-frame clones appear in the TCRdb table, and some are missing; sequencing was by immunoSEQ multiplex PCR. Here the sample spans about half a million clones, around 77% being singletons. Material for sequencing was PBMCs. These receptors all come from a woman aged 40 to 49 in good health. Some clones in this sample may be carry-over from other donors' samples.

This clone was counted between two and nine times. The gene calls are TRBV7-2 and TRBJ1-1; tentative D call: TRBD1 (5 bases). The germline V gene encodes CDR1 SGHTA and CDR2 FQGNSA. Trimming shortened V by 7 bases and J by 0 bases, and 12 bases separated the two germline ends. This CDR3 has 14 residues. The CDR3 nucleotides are TGTGCCAGCACCTTGACAGTGATGAACACTGAAGCTTTCTTT. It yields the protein CASTLTVMNTEAFF.

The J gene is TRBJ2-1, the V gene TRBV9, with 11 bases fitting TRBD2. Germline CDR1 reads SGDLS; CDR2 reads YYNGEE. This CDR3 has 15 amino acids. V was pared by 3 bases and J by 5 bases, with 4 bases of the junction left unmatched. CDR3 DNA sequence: TGTGCCAGCAGCGCCGGGACTAGCGGACACAATGAGCAGTTCTTC. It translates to CASSAGTSGHNEQFF.

The CDR3 loop is CASSLGISSYNEQFF. CDR3 DNA sequence: TGTGCCAGCAGCTTGGGTATCTCGTCCTACAATGAGCAGTTCTTC. The V and J genes are TRBV5-8 and TRBJ2-1, with no clear D. V was pared by 0 bases and J by 1 base, with 8 bases between. The CDR3 runs to 15 residues. Germline loops: CDR1 SGHTS, CDR2 YDEGEE.

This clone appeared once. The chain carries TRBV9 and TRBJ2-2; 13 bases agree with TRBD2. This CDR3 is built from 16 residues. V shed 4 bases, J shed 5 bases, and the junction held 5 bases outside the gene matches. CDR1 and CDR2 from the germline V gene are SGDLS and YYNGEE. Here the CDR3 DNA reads TGTGCCAGCAGCCCTCCGACTAGCGGGAGGACCGGGGAGCTGTTTTTT. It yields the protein CASSPPTSGRTGELFF.

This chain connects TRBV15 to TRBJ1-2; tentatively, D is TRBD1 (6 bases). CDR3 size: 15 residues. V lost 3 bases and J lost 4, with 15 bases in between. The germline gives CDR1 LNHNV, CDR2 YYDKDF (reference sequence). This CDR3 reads CATSSTLGTTYGYTF. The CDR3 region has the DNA TGTGCCACCAGCAGTACACTCGGGACAACCTATGGCTACACCTTC.

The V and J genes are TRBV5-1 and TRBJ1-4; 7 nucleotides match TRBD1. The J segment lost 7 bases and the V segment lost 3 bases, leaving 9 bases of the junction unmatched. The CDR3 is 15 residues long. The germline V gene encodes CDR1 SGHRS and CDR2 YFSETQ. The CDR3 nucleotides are TGCGCCAGCAGCTCTGACAGGGCGATGGGTGAAAAACTGTTTTTT. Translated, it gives CASSSDRAMGEKLFF.

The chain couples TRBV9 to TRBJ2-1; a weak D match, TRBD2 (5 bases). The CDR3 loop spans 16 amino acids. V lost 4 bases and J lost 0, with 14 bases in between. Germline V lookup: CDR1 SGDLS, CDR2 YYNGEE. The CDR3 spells CASSKAAVSSYNEQFF. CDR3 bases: TGTGCCAGCAGCAAAGCGGCGGTTAGCTCCTACAATGAGCAGTTCTTC. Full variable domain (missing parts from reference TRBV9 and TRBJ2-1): DSGVTQTPKHLITATGQRVTLRCSPRSGDLSVYWYQQSLDQGLQFLIQYYNGEERAKGNILERFSAQQFPDLHSELNLSSLELGDSALYFCASSKAAVSSYNEQFFGPGTRLTVL.

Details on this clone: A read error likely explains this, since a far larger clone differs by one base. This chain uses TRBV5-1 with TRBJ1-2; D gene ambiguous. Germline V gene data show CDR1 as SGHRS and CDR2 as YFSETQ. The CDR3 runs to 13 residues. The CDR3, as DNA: TGCCCCAGCAGCTTGGCGTCAGAAGATGGCTACACCTTC. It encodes CPSSLASEDGYTF.

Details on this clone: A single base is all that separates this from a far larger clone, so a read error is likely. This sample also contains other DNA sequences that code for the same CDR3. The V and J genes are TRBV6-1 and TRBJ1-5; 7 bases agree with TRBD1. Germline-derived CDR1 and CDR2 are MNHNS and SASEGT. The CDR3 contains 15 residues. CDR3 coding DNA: TGCGCCAGCAGTGAATCTAGGGGGCGCGGGCAGCCCCAGCATTTT. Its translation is CASSESRGRGQPQHF.

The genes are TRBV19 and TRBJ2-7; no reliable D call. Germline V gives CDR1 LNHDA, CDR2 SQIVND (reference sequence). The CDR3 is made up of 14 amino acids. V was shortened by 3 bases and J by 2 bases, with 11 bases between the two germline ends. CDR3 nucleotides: TGTGCCAGTAGTATGACGTTCGGAGCCTACGAGCAGTACTTC. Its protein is CASSMTFGAYEQYF.

The CDR3: CAIRAGTGLTTEAFF. CDR3 nucleotides: TGTGCCATCAGGGCCGGGACAGGCCTCACCACTGAAGCTTTCTTT. This rearrangement joins TRBV10-3 to TRBJ1-1; 8 bases line up with TRBD1. The CDR3 has 15 amino acids. Germline loops: CDR1 ENHRY, CDR2 SYGVKD. The J segment lost 4 bases and the V segment lost 6 bases, leaving 10 bases of the junction unmatched.

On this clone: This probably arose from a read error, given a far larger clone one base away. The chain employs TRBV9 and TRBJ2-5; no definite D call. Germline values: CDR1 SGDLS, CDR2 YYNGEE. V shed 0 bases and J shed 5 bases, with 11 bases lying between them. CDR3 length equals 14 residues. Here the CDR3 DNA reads TGTGCCAGCAGCGTAGGGGAACACGGGGAGACCCAGTACTTC. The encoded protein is CASSVGEHGETQYF.

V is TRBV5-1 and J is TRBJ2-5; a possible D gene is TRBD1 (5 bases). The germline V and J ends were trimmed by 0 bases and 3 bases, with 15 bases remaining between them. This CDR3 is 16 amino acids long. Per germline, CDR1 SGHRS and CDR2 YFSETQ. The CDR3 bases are TGCGCCAGCAGCTTGGGAGGCAGGGTAGGTGAAGAGACCCAGTACTTC. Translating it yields CASSLGGRVGEETQYF.

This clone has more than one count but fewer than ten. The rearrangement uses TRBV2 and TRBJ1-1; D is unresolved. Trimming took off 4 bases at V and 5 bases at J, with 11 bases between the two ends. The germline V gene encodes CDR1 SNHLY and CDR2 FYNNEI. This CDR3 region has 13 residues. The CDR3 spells CASSGGSRTEAFF. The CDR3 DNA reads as TGTGCCAGCAGTGGTGGGAGTAGGACTGAAGCTTTCTTT. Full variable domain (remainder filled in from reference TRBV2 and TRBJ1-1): EPEVTQTPSHQVTQMGQEVILRCVPISNHLYFYWYRQILGQKVEFLVSFYNNEISEKSEIFDDQFSVERPDGSNFTLKIRSTKLEDSAMYFCASSGGSRTEAFFGQGTRLTVV.

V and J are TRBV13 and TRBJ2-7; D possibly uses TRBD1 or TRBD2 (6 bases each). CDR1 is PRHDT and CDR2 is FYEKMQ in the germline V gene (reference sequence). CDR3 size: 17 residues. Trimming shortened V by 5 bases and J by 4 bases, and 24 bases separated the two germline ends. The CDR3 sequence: CASSKETGAWGRYEQYF. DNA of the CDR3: TGTGCCAGCAGCAAAGAGACGGGGGCTTGGGGTCGGTACGAGCAGTACTTC.

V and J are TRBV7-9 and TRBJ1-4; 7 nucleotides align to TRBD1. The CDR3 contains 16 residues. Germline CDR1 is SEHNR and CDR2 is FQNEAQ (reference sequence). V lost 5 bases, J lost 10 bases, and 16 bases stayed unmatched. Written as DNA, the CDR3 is TGTGCCAGCAGCCCCCCAGGGGGTTCGAGAGCCGGAAAACTGTTTTTT. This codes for CASSPPGGSRAGKLFF.

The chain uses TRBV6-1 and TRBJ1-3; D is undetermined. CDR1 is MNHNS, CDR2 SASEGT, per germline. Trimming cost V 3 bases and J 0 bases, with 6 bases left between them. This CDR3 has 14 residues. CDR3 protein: CASSEVFSGNTIYF. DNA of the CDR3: TGTGCCAGCAGTGAGGTCTTCTCTGGAAACACCATATATTTT.

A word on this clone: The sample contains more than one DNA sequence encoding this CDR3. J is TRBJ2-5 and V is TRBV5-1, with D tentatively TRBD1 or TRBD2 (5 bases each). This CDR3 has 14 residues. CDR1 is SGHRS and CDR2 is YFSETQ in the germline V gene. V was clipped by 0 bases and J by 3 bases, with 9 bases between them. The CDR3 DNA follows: TGCGCCAGCAGCTTGGTGGGGCGGGAAGAGACCCAGTACTTC. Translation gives CASSLVGREETQYF.

The CDR3 DNA is TGTGCCAGCAGTTTACTTCCCAGGGGGCGGGGGAGCAATCAGCCCCAGCATTTT. This sequence encodes CASSLLPRGRGSNQPQHF. The chain has TRBV28 and TRBJ1-5, with 8 positions matching TRBD1. V shed 2 bases, J shed 1 base, and the junction held 10 bases outside the gene matches. Germline V lookup: CDR1 MDHEN, CDR2 SYDVKM. The CDR3 length is 18 residues.

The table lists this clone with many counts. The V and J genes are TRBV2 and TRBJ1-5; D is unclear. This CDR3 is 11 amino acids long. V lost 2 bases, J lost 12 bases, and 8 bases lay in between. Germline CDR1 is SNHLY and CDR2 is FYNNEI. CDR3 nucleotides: TGTGCCAGCAGTGAAAGGGATTTCCAGCATTTT. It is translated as CASSERDFQHF.

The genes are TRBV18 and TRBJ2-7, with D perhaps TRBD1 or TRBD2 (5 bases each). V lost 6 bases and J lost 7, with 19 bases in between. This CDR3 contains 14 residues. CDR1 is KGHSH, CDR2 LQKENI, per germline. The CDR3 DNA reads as TGTGCCAGCTCTGGAGGCAGGCTTAGGGGAGAGCAGTACTTC. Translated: CASSGGRLRGEQYF.

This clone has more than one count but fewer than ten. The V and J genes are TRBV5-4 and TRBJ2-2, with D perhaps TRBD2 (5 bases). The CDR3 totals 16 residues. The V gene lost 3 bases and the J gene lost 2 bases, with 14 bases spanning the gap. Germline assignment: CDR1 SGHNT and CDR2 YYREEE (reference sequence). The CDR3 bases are TGTGCCAGCAGCTCGGGGAAGGCCCTTAACACCGGGGAGCTGTTTTTT. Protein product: CASSSGKALNTGELFF.